This T cell receptor beta chain is from a study of T cell repertoires in cytomegalovirus infection. The germline V gene has CDR1 LNHDA and CDR2 SQIVND (reference sequence). Trimming removed 7 bases at V and 3 bases at J, with 10 bases between. This CDR3 comprises 13 residues. TCRdb reanalysed the reads using MiXCR and keeps one entry per CDR3 protein. The table lists hundreds of thousands of distinct CDR3 sequences, roughly 24% of them singletons, with roughly 8% in the top ten. Specimen: CD8+ T cells from PBMCs. The receptor's source is a human donor in good health (CMV status not recorded). Some clones in this sample may be carry-over from other donors' samples. The chain couples TRBV19 to TRBJ1-5; D unresolved. The CDR3 spells CASTLGPNQPQHF. The CDR3 DNA reads TGTGCCAGTACCCTTGGGCCCAATCAGCCCCAGCATTTT.